This TCR beta chain is drawn from a study of blood T cell repertoires in COVID-19. Across the whole study: Sites in the United States, Italy and Spain provided acute and convalescent COVID-19 samples. PBMCs, B-cell-depleted T cells, or T cells provided the cDNA or gDNA that made up the material.

The authors' processing: By means of reference gene primer amplification, nucleated cell counts were estimated. Profiled with immunoSEQ multiplex PCR; TCRdb holds only in-frame clones, not every one. V and J calls and clone size come straight from that table; D and trimming were deduced from the DNA. The sample lists hundreds of thousands of clones; almost 90% were seen once. Patients of the Seattle cohort, enrolled during active infection, were followed longitudinally. The germline gives CDR1 KGHSH, CDR2 LQKENI. V was shortened by 0 bases and J by 7 bases, with 10 bases between the two germline ends. CDR3 size: 13 residues.

The receptor was derived from a woman aged 70-85 years with COVID-19, enrolled during active disease. The chain combines TRBV18 with TRBJ2-7; TRBD2 is a possible D gene (7 bases). The sequenced sample was peripheral blood. This chain's CDR3 is CASSPPGGREQYF. In DNA form, the CDR3 reads TGTGCCAGCTCACCACCGGGGGGGCGGGAGCAGTACTTC. Full variable domain (missing parts from reference TRBV18 and TRBJ2-7): NAGVMQNPRHLVRRRGQEARLRCSPMKGHSHVYWYRQLPEEGLKFMVYLQKENIIDESGMPKERFSAEFPKEGPSILRIQQVVRGDSAAYFCASSPPGGREQYFGPGTRLTVT.